The rows below give T cell receptor beta chains drawn from one sample of a study of radiation and T cells in renal cell carcinoma. Profiled with immunoSEQ multiplex PCR; TCRdb holds only in-frame clones, not every one. The sample records about 26,000 clones, 65% to 85% being singletons. The sample was blood, taken from a patient whose treatment included radiotherapy and nephrectomy. These receptors were taken from a man in his sixties with renal cell carcinoma. CDR3s leave out the opening cysteine and the closing phenylalanine or tryptophan. Each record gives: V gene, CDR3 protein.

v_gene: TRBV4-3; CDR3aa: ASSQDGLAGEDEQF
v_gene: TRBV18; CDR3aa: ASSLYSYEQY
v_gene: TRBV5-5; CDR3aa: ASSLPSSFSYEQY
v_gene: TRBV2; CDR3aa: ASSVKETQY
v_gene: TRBV10-1; CDR3aa: ASRKREGPVDTQY
v_gene: TRBV18; CDR3aa: ASSPLPGEQY
v_gene: TRBV13; CDR3aa: ASSLAGQGYGGYT
v_gene: TRBV19; CDR3aa: ASHLTGAVGYGYT
v_gene: TRBV10-2; CDR3aa: ASSETTSGRGEQF
v_gene: TRBV4-3; CDR3aa: ASSQAGTGVPGYT
v_gene: TRBV7-9; CDR3aa: ASSPTSASYEQY
v_gene: TRBV7-8; CDR3aa: ASSPRTGTDTQY
v_gene: TRBV29-1; CDR3aa: SVNFMQF
v_gene: TRBV28; CDR3aa: ASIPTATGTDTQY
v_gene: TRBV2; CDR3aa: ASQGSYNSPLH
v_gene: TRBV19; CDR3aa: ASSFTGVVNTEAF
v_gene: TRBV10-3; CDR3aa: AIKSGPYEQY
v_gene: TRBV5-1; CDR3aa: ASSREVTAMKETQY
v_gene: TRBV7-2; CDR3aa: ASSLAAPPRVTGELF
v_gene: TRBV28; CDR3aa: ASSFRGLAGGPGWADTQY
v_gene: TRBV19; CDR3aa: ASIPDRANSYGYT
v_gene: TRBV4-3; CDR3aa: ASSDLGGANTGELF
v_gene: TRBV5-6; CDR3aa: ASSLHGFNQPQH
v_gene: TRBV19; CDR3aa: ASRYRGQETQY
v_gene: TRBV29-1; CDR3aa: SVLQLAKNIQY
v_gene: TRBV5-1; CDR3aa: ASSYNPSSGIY
v_gene: TRBV30; CDR3aa: AWSVTREEY
v_gene: TRBV5-5; CDR3aa: ASSDRGRSTEAF